The clone carrying this TCR beta chain was recorded once. Repertoires were generated with immunoSEQ multiplex PCR, while TCRdb's copy carries only in-frame clones and drops some. The table includes roughly 2.2 million clones, roughly 90% detected once. The data are from a study of shared clonotypes between healthy human individuals. Trimming took 8 bases from V and 1 from J, leaving 21 bases between them. This CDR3 comprises 17 residues. Germline-derived CDR1 and CDR2 are SGHTA and FQGNSA. The source material was naive CD4+ T cells from PBMCs. Subset defined: CD45RA+ positively selected. This chain connects TRBV7-2 to TRBJ1-5; D might be TRBD1 (5 bases). This TCR came from a man between 18 and 35 years old in good health. Some clones in this sample may be carry-over from other donors' samples. In DNA form, the CDR3 reads TGTGCCAGCGCCCGGGGGGATTGGGTGGGAAGCAATCAGCCCCAGCATTTT. Translating it yields CASARGDWVGSNQPQHF. The entire variable domain, with the rest obtained from reference TRBV7-2 and TRBJ1-5, is as follows: GAGVSQSPSNKVTEKGKDVELRCDPISGHTALYWYRQSLGQGLEFLIYFQGNSAPDKSGLPSDRFSAERTGGSVSTLTIQRTQQEDSAVYLCASARGDWVGSNQPQHFGDGTRLSIL.